The present TCR beta chain was sequenced within a study of control samples from healthy donors and cancer patients. Measured with immunoSEQ multiplex PCR; TCRdb has only the in-frame clones, and not every one. The table has over 90,000 clones, under 95% seen once; the top ten hold less than 2.5%. The CDR3 is made up of 13 amino acids. From germline, CDR1 is SGHNT and CDR2 YENEEA. Trimming removed 1 base from V and 16 bases from J, with 17 bases in between. The sequencing sample was made of blood. The TCR comes from a woman aged 18 to 35 in good health. V and J are TRBV11-3 and TRBJ2-4; a weak D match, TRBD2 (5 bases). This CDR3 is CASSLVPAASSYF. CDR3 DNA: TGTGCCAGCAGCTTAGTCCCAGCGGCCTCGTCATACTTC.